This T cell receptor (beta chain) was found in a study of T cells in Graves' hyperthyroidism and ophthalmopathy. General study results and limits: Through a model of 13 V-J features, ophthalmopathy was separated from stable hyperthyroidism. Most thyroid clonotypes that were expanded above 0.001 also turned up in blood.

Amplification yielded TCR beta CDR3 regions, with RNA transcripts as the source. With the HTBI primer set, the TCR CDR3 went through a first round of RT-PCR. Using its own MiXCR run on the multiplex PCR reads, TCRdb lists one record per CDR3 protein. The repertoire has 270,000 or so distinct CDR3 sequences, around 15% of them found once; the top ten carry over 25%. This CDR3 contains 17 residues. The germline V and J ends were trimmed by 3 bases and 3 bases, with 20 bases remaining between them. As to this clonotype: The antigen remains unidentified.

This clonotype was sampled from a woman aged 45-60 years with Graves' hyperthyroidism that later progressed to Graves' ophthalmopathy. The specimen sequenced was blood. This chain joins TRBV12-3 or TRBV12-4 and TRBJ1-1, with a tentative D call TRBD1 (5 bases). The CDR3 DNA reads TGTGCCAGCAGTTTTAGCACTAGCAGGGCCCCGGACACTGAAGCTTTCTTT. Protein: CASSFSTSRAPDTEAFF.